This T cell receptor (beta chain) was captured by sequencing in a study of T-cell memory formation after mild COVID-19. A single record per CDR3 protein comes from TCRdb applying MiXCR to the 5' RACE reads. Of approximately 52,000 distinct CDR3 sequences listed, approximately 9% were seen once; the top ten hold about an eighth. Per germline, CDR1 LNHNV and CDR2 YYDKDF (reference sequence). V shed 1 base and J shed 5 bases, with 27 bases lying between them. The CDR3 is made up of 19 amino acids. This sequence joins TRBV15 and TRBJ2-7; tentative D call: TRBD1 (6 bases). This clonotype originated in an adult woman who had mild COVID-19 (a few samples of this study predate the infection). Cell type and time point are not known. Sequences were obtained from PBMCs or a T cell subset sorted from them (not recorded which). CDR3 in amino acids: CATSRGSILRTDSSNEQYF. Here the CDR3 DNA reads TGTGCCACCAGCAGAGGCAGTATACTTCGTACGGACAGTAGCAACGAGCAGTACTTC.